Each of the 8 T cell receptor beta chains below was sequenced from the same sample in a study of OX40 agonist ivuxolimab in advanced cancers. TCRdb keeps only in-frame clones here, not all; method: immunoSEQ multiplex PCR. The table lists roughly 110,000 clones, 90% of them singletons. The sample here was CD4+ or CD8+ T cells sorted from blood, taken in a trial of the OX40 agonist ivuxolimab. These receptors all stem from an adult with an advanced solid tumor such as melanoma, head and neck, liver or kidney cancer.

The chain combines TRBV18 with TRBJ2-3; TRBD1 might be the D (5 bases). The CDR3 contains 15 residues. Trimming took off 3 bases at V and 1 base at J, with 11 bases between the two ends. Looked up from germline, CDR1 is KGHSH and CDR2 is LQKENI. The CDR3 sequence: CASSPSDRRTDTQYF. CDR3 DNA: TGTGCCAGCTCACCGAGTGACAGACGCACAGATACGCAGTATTTT.

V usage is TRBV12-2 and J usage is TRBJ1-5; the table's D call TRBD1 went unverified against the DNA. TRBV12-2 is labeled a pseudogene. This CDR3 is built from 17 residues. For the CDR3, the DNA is TGTGCAAGTCGAGGACAGGGGACTCCCTCTCGCAATCAGCCCCAGCATTTT. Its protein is CASRGQGTPSRNQPQHF.

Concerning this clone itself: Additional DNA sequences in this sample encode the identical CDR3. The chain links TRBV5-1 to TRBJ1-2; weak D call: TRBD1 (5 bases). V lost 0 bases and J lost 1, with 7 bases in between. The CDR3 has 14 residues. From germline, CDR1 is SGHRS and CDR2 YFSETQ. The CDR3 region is CASSLGQGNYGYTF. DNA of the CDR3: TGCGCCAGCAGCTTGGGGCAGGGTAACTATGGCTACACCTTC.

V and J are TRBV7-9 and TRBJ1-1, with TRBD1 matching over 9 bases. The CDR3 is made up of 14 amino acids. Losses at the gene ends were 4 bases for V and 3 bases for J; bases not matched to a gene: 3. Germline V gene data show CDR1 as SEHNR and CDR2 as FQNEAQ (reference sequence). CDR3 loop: CASSSRQGDTEAFF. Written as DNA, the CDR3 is TGTGCCAGCAGCTCAAGACAGGGGGACACTGAAGCTTTCTTT.

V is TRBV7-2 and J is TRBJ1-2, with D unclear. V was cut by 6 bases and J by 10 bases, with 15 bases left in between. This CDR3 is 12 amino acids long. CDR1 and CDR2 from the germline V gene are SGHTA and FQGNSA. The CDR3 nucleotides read TGTGCCAGCAGGTTACCGGGAATGAACTACACCTTC. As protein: CASRLPGMNYTF.

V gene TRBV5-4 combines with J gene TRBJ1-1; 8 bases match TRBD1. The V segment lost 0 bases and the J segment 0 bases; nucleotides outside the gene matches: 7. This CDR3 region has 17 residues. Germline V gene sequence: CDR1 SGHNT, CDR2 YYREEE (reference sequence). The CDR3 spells CASSLGGTGGVNTEAFF. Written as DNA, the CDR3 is TGTGCCAGCAGCTTGGGCGGGACAGGTGGAGTGAACACTGAAGCTTTCTTT.

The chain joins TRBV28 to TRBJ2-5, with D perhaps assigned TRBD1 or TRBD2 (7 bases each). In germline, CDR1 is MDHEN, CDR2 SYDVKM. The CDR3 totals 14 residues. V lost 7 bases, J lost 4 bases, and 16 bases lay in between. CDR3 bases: TGTGCCAGCATTAAGCAGGGGGGGGGAGAGACCCAGTACTTC. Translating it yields CASIKQGGGETQYF.

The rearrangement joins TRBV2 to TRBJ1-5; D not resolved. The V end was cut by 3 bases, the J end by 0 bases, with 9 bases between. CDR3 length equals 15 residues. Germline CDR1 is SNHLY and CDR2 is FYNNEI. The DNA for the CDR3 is TGTGCCAGCAGTGAGCTGGGGAATAGCAATCAGCCCCAGCATTTT. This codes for CASSELGNSNQPQHF. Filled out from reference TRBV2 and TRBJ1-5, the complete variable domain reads EPEVTQTPSHQVTQMGQEVILRCVPISNHLYFYWYRQILGQKVEFLVSFYNNEISEKSEIFDDQFSVERPDGSNFTLKIRSTKLEDSAMYFCASSELGNSNQPQHFGDGTRLSIL.